This T cell receptor beta chain was observed in a study of tissue T cells after allogeneic stem cell transplantation. The CDR3 spans 12 residues. V gave up 4 bases and J gave up 3 bases, with 6 bases separating them. The germline gives CDR1 SGHAT, CDR2 FQNNGV. TCRdb's table, derived via immunoSEQ multiplex PCR, lists solely in-frame clones and lacks some. This sample has 10,000 to 15,000 clones, with approximately 70% found just once. The receptor was derived from a woman aged 18-55 years with breast cancer. The specimen was tissue from the right colon, collected at autopsy. The genes are TRBV11-2 and TRBJ1-1; D is unclear. This chain's CDR3 is CASSYRDTEAFF. The CDR3 DNA reads as TGTGCCAGCAGCTACCGGGACACTGAAGCTTTCTTT.